These 21 T cell receptor beta chains came from one sample sequenced in a study of shared T cell receptors in the human thymus. Repertoires were generated with immunoSEQ multiplex PCR, while TCRdb's copy carries only in-frame clones and drops some. Of roughly 700,000 clones in the sample, around nine tenths were seen once. This sample also appeared in a second study, on human thymus T cells.

Sequenced material: thymocytes. The receptors come from a boy less than two years old with a congenital heart defect.

In its sample, this clone was seen once. CDR3 nucleotide sequence: TGCGCCAGCAGCTTGGGGGGAGGGCCAAAGGGTTCGGTGTATTTT. Translation gives CASSLGGGPKGSVYF. This chain links TRBV5-1 with TRBJ2-3; TRBD2 matches at 7 bases. Losses at the gene ends were 0 bases for V and 14 bases for J; bases not matched to a gene: 15. The CDR3 is made up of 15 amino acids. Germline loops: CDR1 SGHRS, CDR2 YFSETQ.

The gene calls are TRBV6-5 and TRBJ2-1; 10 bases align to TRBD2. The CDR3 sequence is 16 residues long. Germline assignment: CDR1 MNHEY and CDR2 SVGAGI. V was clipped by 2 bases and J by 3 bases; unmatched bases: 4. CDR3: CASSYRGLADYNEQFF. In DNA form, the CDR3 reads TGTGCCAGCAGTTACCGAGGACTAGCGGACTACAATGAGCAGTTCTTC.

About this clone: One end of the junction is discordant with germline, which a read error may explain. The V call is TRBV6-5, the J call TRBJ1-1; unclear D gene. This CDR3 has 15 residues. Germline CDR1 reads MNHEY; CDR2 reads SVGAGI. CDR3: CASSYSTRPNAEAFF. CDR3 DNA sequence: TGTGCCAGCAGTTACTCGACACGGCCGAACGCTGAAGCTTTCTTT.

The chain joins TRBV7-8 to TRBJ1-5; 8 bases are shared with TRBD1. V shed 5 bases, J shed 3 bases, and the junction held 6 bases outside the gene matches. CDR3 length: 15 residues. Per the germline V gene, CDR1 is SGHVS and CDR2 is FQNEAQ. CDR3 sequence: CASSVGQGANQPQHF. CDR3 bases: TGTGCCAGCAGCGTAGGACAGGGAGCCAATCAGCCCCAGCATTTT.

This clone occurred once. The rearrangement joins TRBV6-1 to TRBJ2-7; 8 bases align to TRBD2. Trimming removed 6 bases from V and 4 bases from J; junction bases left unmatched: 11. This CDR3 comprises 15 residues. CDR1 is MNHNS, CDR2 SASEGT, per germline. The CDR3: CASSSSPGGPYEQYF. DNA of the CDR3: TGTGCCAGCAGCTCCTCTCCGGGAGGGCCGTACGAGCAGTACTTC.

This chain joins TRBV19 and TRBJ2-3; the match to TRBD2 covers 11 bases. The CDR3 has 17 residues. Germline CDR1 and CDR2: LNHDA and SQIVND (reference sequence). V was clipped by 2 bases and J by 3 bases; unmatched bases: 7. The CDR3 sequence is CASSISPSGRRTDTQYF. The CDR3, as DNA: TGTGCCAGTAGTATATCCCCTAGCGGGAGGAGGACAGATACGCAGTATTTT.

This chain joins TRBV4-3 and TRBJ2-1, with a possible D match to TRBD1 (7 bases). Looked up from germline, CDR1 is LGHNA and CDR2 is YSLEER. This CDR3 is built from 20 residues. Trimming removed 0 bases at V and 5 bases at J, with 26 bases between. The CDR3 reads CASSQEGTVARGSGDNEQFF. In DNA, the CDR3 is TGCGCCAGCAGCCAAGAGGGGACAGTAGCCAGAGGTTCGGGGGACAATGAGCAGTTCTTC.

The chain employs TRBV10-3 and TRBJ2-3; D perhaps matches TRBD2 (6 bases). Germline V lookup: CDR1 ENHRY, CDR2 SYGVKD. The germline V and J ends were trimmed by 5 bases and 1 base, with 22 bases remaining between them. The CDR3 sequence is 18 residues long. The CDR3 DNA sequence: TGTGCCATCAGTCAAAGGAGGGTCGCGATTAGTGGCACAGATACGCAGTATTTT. Protein product: CAISQRRVAISGTDTQYF.

The chain recombines TRBV18 with TRBJ2-7; maybe TRBD1 (5 bases). The CDR3 is 16 residues long. Trimming shortened V by 2 bases and J by 0 bases, and 14 bases separated the two germline ends. Germline V gives CDR1 KGHSH, CDR2 LQKENI. In DNA, the CDR3 is TGTGCCAGCTCACCAAACCAGGGCCGAACCTCCTACGAGCAGTACTTC. This translates into CASSPNQGRTSYEQYF.

The chain combines TRBV12-5 with TRBJ2-3, with a weak D call TRBD2 (6 bases). Germline V gene lookup returns CDR1 LGHNT and CDR2 FRNRAP. V was clipped by 6 bases and J by 3 bases, with 19 bases between them. The CDR3 is made up of 16 amino acids. The CDR3, as DNA: TGTGCTAGTGGGCTACAGCGTGGAGGGCCGACAGATACGCAGTATTTT. It specifies CASGLQRGGPTDTQYF.

The chain recombines TRBV10-2 with TRBJ2-6; 7 bases map to TRBD1. In germline, CDR1 is WSHSY, CDR2 SAAADI. The CDR3 contains 19 residues. V lost 3 bases and J lost 0; bases outside the gene matches: 11. The CDR3 region is CASSEGTEPKSSGANVLTF. The DNA of the CDR3 is TGCGCCAGCAGTGAAGGGACAGAGCCTAAGAGCTCTGGGGCCAACGTCCTGACTTTC.

This clone was recorded a few times. V gene TRBV19 combines with J gene TRBJ1-5; D may be TRBD1 (6 bases). The germline CDR1 and CDR2 sequences are LNHDA and SQIVND (reference sequence). The CDR3 is made up of 17 amino acids. V was shortened by 3 bases and J by 6 bases, with 21 bases between the two germline ends. CDR3 nucleotides: TGTGCCAGTAGTATTAGAGAAACGCGGACAGTGGGTCAGCCCCAGCATTTT. It encodes CASSIRETRTVGQPQHF. Full variable domain (outside the CDR3, taken from reference TRBV19 and TRBJ1-5): DGGITQSPKYLFRKEGQNVTLSCEQNLNHDAMYWYRQDPGQGLRLIYYSQIVNDFQKGDIAEGYSVSREKKESFPLTVTSAQKNPTAFYLCASSIRETRTVGQPQHFGDGTRLSIL.

The chain recombines TRBV27 with TRBJ2-2, with TRBD1 identical over 8 bases. The ends lost 5 bases at V and 6 bases at J; junction bases unmatched: 11. The CDR3 loop spans 16 amino acids. Germline CDR1 reads MNHEY; CDR2 reads SMNVEV (reference sequence). The DNA for the CDR3 is TGTGCCAGCAGTGTCACCGGGACAGGAGTACCCGGGGAGCTGTTTTTT. It translates to CASSVTGTGVPGELFF.

The chain joins TRBV28 to TRBJ1-1; D perhaps matches TRBD1 (6 bases). CDR3 length: 14 amino acids. Germline V gene data show CDR1 as MDHEN and CDR2 as SYDVKM. V was clipped by 1 base and J by 13 bases, with 19 bases between them. DNA of the CDR3: TGTGCCAGCAGTTTATCCAGGGGCGGGAGGTTGGGTTTCTTT. Encoded protein: CASSLSRGGRLGFF.

The rearrangement uses TRBV19 and TRBJ1-1, with D possibly matching TRBD1 (5 bases). The V gene lost 8 bases and the J gene lost 4 bases, with 17 bases spanning the gap. Looked up from germline, CDR1 is LNHDA and CDR2 is SQIVND (reference sequence). CDR3 length: 14 amino acids. Written as DNA, the CDR3 is TGTGCCAGTGATAACGGTCGGGGGAGCACTGAAGCTTTCTTT. Its protein product is CASDNGRGSTEAFF.

This chain joins TRBV10-3 and TRBJ2-2; maybe TRBD2 (5 bases). Trimming removed 8 bases at V and 9 bases at J, with 22 bases between. Germline values: CDR1 ENHRY, CDR2 SYGVKD. This CDR3 region has 15 residues. Here the CDR3 DNA reads TGTGCCATCGGAGGTTCAGGAGAGATTGGCAGGGAGCTGTTTTTT. Translated, it gives CAIGGSGEIGRELFF.

This clone was recorded once. This chain uses TRBV5-4 with TRBJ1-1; 7 nucleotides agree with TRBD1. The J segment lost 7 bases and the V segment lost 4 bases, leaving 4 bases of the junction unmatched. Germline V gives CDR1 SGHNT, CDR2 YYREEE (reference sequence). The CDR3 consists of 12 residues. Written as DNA, the CDR3 is TGTGCCAGCAGCGCGGACAGGTTTGAAGCTTTCTTT. This encodes CASSADRFEAFF. Supplemented by reference TRBV5-4 and TRBJ1-1, the full variable domain reads ETGVTQSPTHLIKTRGQQVTLRCSSQSGHNTVSWYQQALGQGPQFIFQYYREEENGRGNFPPRFSGLQFPNYSSELNVNALELDDSALYLCASSADRFEAFFGQGTRLTVV.

The rearrangement links TRBV10-3 to TRBJ2-3, with D perhaps TRBD2 (5 bases). Looked up from germline, CDR1 is ENHRY and CDR2 is SYGVKD. The CDR3 is 14 amino acids. V was trimmed by 3 bases and J by 0 bases, leaving 7 bases between them. This chain's CDR3 is CAISEAASTDTQYF. CDR3 coding DNA: TGTGCCATCAGTGAAGCGGCTAGCACAGATACGCAGTATTTT.

The chain employs TRBV7-9 and TRBJ2-1, with 7 bases matching TRBD2. Trimming removed 5 bases from V and 6 bases from J; junction bases left unmatched: 13. The CDR3 consists of 16 residues. CDR1 is SEHNR, CDR2 FQNEAQ, per germline (reference sequence). The CDR3 nucleotides read TGTGCCAGCAGCCCATGCGCGGGGGAGGGCCCCAATGAGCAGTTCTTC. This sequence encodes CASSPCAGEGPNEQFF.

The chain employs TRBV28 and TRBJ2-4; TRBD1 matches 10 bases. Germline CDR1 is MDHEN and CDR2 is SYDVKM. Trimming cost V 3 bases and J 13 bases; bases outside gene matches: 15. The CDR3 contains 16 residues. This chain's CDR3 is CASSFPGTGAAAPQYF. The CDR3 bases are TGTGCCAGCAGTTTCCCAGGGACAGGGGCCGCTGCCCCCCAGTACTTC.

The rearrangement uses TRBV27 and TRBJ2-2, with D perhaps TRBD2 (7 bases). The CDR3 runs 16 residues. Germline CDR1 is MNHEY and CDR2 is SMNVEV (reference sequence). V was shortened by 7 bases and J by 5 bases, with 20 bases between the two germline ends. The CDR3 protein is CASTPRGGSYTGELFF. CDR3 in DNA: TGTGCCAGCACCCCCAGGGGAGGGAGTTATACCGGGGAGCTGTTTTTT.